This T cell receptor (beta chain) is drawn from a study of T-cell memory formation after mild COVID-19. Whole-study context: Largely donor-specific sequence clusters came from a couple of donors. General study results and limits: Those CD4+ clones that contracted were mainly in CM and EM (CD8+ ones in EMRA). Second-wave clones that peaked on day 37 lacked confirmed SARS-CoV-2 specificity. In pre-infection memory, a portion of responding clones appeared, which suggested that cross-reactive memory joined.

TCRdb redid the calling of the 5' RACE reads with MiXCR, one entry per CDR3 protein. The sample yields about 250,000 distinct CDR3 sequences, approximately 15% seen once. This clonotype came up a few times. Its cognate antigen is unknown. V was pared by 7 bases and J by 2 bases, with 16 bases between. The CDR3 has 15 residues. V is TRBV12-3 or TRBV12-4 and J is TRBJ2-3; TRBD1 might be the D (6 bases). Sequencing was carried out using PBMCs or a T cell subset sorted from them (not recorded which). This clonotype was sampled from an adult woman who had mild COVID-19 (a few samples of this study predate the infection). Cell type and time point are not known. The CDR3 nucleotides are TGTGCCAGCATTTACAGGGAGTATTCCACAGATACGCAGTATTTT. Residues: CASIYREYSTDTQYF.